The text below deals with one T cell receptor beta chain. This CDR3 contains 15 residues. CDR1 and CDR2 (germline): MDHEN, SYDVKM. With 5 bases clipped from V and 0 bases from J, the junction kept 6 bases outside the gene matches. In the study's own analysis: Amplifying reference gene primers gave estimates of nucleated cell counts. TCRdb's table, derived via immunoSEQ multiplex PCR, lists solely in-frame clones and lacks some. V, J and clone size are taken as reported in that table, and D and trimming were inferred from the DNA itself. The profile shows 250,000 to 300,000 clones, approximately 90% of them singletons. The data are from a study of blood T cell repertoires in COVID-19.

The receptor was isolated from a woman aged 55-70 years in a cohort exposed to, infected with or recovered from COVID-19 (not recorded which). Specimen: PBMCs or T cells enriched from blood (not recorded which). The V gene is TRBV28, the J gene TRBJ2-7, with 8 bases lining up with TRBD1. The CDR3 is CASSDRGAASYEQYF. CDR3 coding DNA: TGTGCCAGCAGTGACAGGGGAGCGGCCTCCTACGAGCAGTACTTC.